A single sample gave rise to the 17 T cell receptor beta chains below, sequenced in a study of blood T cell repertoires in COVID-19. Sequencing was performed with immunoSEQ multiplex PCR; in TCRdb, only in-frame clones are kept and a portion is missing. The sample shows some 99,000 clones, roughly 85% of them seen only once. The specimen was peripheral blood. The receptors were sampled from a man in his 70s with acute or convalescent COVID-19.

The gene calls are TRBV15 and TRBJ1-2; TRBD1 matches 9 bases. The CDR3 loop spans 14 amino acids. Losses at the gene ends were 3 bases for V and 8 bases for J; bases not matched to a gene: 7. Per germline, CDR1 LNHNV and CDR2 YYDKDF (reference sequence). As DNA, the CDR3 is TGTGCCACCAGCAGGGACAGGGGATTAGGGGGCTACACCTTC. It encodes CATSRDRGLGGYTF.

The gene calls are TRBV6-5 and TRBJ1-6; no reliable D call. Per the germline V gene, CDR1 is MNHEY and CDR2 is SVGAGI. The CDR3 spans 14 residues. The germline V and J ends were trimmed by 0 bases and 9 bases, with 9 bases remaining between them. The CDR3 nucleotides read TGTGCCAGCAGTTACTCGCGAGGAGCTTCACCCCTCCACTTT. Protein product: CASSYSRGASPLHF.

This chain connects TRBV5-1 to TRBJ1-4; 7 nucleotides agree with TRBD1. The V gene's germline CDR1 is SGHRS and CDR2 YFSETQ. This CDR3 has 16 residues. V lost 7 bases to trimming and J lost 0 bases; unmatched junction nucleotides: 9. The CDR3 DNA sequence: TGCGCCAGCTCCTGGACAGGCACAACAACTAATGAAAAACTGTTTTTT. Its translation is CASSWTGTTTNEKLFF.

The chain employs TRBV6-5 and TRBJ1-2; maybe TRBD1 (6 bases). The CDR3 totals 13 residues. Germline CDR1 and CDR2: MNHEY and SVGAGI. The V and J ends lost 7 bases and 3 bases respectively, with 12 bases between them. CDR3 loop: CASIVGGYYGYTF. In DNA, the CDR3 is TGTGCCAGCATAGTTGGGGGCTACTATGGCTACACCTTC.

This rearrangement joins TRBV5-1 to TRBJ1-1, with 7 positions matching TRBD1. This CDR3 is 15 amino acids long. V shed 1 base and J 5 bases; nucleotides not matched to a gene: 8. Germline loops: CDR1 SGHRS, CDR2 YFSETQ. This CDR3 reads CASSLWSGGGTEAFF. CDR3 DNA sequence: TGCGCCAGCAGCTTGTGGTCAGGGGGTGGAACTGAAGCTTTCTTT.

This rearrangement joins TRBV11-3 to TRBJ2-5; no firm D call. The CDR3 contains 13 residues. Trimming left V 1 base short and J 4 bases short, with 7 bases between. Germline loops: CDR1 SGHNT, CDR2 YENEEA. The CDR3 loop reads CASSLGPLETQYF. The CDR3 bases are TGTGCCAGCAGCTTAGGGCCCCTAGAGACCCAGTACTTC.

The rearrangement joins TRBV6-5 to TRBJ1-6; no clear D. This CDR3 is built from 16 residues. Germline V lookup: CDR1 MNHEY, CDR2 SVGAGI. The V end lost 0 bases, the J end lost 6 bases, and 12 bases lay between the germline ends. The DNA for the CDR3 is TGTGCCAGCAGTTACTCGAGGGCCGCGGGTAATTCACCCCTCCACTTT. It is translated as CASSYSRAAGNSPLHF.

The chain couples TRBV6-5 to TRBJ2-1; D might be TRBD2 (6 bases). Looked up from germline, CDR1 is MNHEY and CDR2 is SVGAGI. This CDR3 is 13 amino acids long. V lost 6 bases, J lost 8 bases, and 14 bases lay in between. CDR3 coding DNA: TGTGCCAGCAGGCCCAACGGGGACTATGAGCAGTTCTTC. It translates to CASRPNGDYEQFF.

This clone has a single count. CDR3 coding DNA: TGTGCCAGCACCTTAGCGGGGGGGCCCGGAGATACGCAGTATTTT. Amino acids: CASTLAGGPGDTQYF. The V gene is TRBV3-1 (or the pseudogene TRBV3-2), the J gene TRBJ2-3, with 11 bases identical to TRBD2. The CDR3 covers 15 residues. Germline values: CDR1 LGHDT, CDR2 YNNKEL (reference sequence). V lost 7 bases and J lost 5; bases outside the gene matches: 8.

The chain uses TRBV27 and TRBJ1-2; 9 nucleotides align to TRBD1. CDR1 and CDR2 (germline): MNHEY, SMNVEV (reference sequence). CDR3 length: 13 residues. J gave up 5 bases and V 6 bases, and 4 bases lay outside the gene matches. DNA for the CDR3: TGTGCCAGCAGGCATGGACAGGGGTATGGCTACACCTTC. Translating it yields CASRHGQGYGYTF.

The chain combines TRBV29-1 with TRBJ1-5; D is uncertain. Germline CDR1 and CDR2: SQVTM and ANQGSEA. V lost 4 bases to trimming and J lost 2 bases, with 9 bases between them. This CDR3 comprises 13 residues. The CDR3 sequence is CSVAGEGNQPQHF. CDR3 nucleotide sequence: TGCAGCGTTGCCGGGGAAGGCAATCAGCCCCAGCATTTT.

V usage is TRBV5-1 and J usage is TRBJ1-2, with 8 bases matching TRBD1. Germline loops: CDR1 SGHRS, CDR2 YFSETQ. Losses at the gene ends were 5 bases for V and 9 bases for J; bases not matched to a gene: 12. The CDR3 consists of 14 residues. The CDR3 here is CASSPTTGERSYTF. CDR3 coding DNA: TGCGCCAGCAGTCCTACGACAGGGGAAAGAAGCTACACCTTC.

This sequence joins TRBV5-4 and TRBJ2-5; 7 bases are a match to TRBD1. Germline loops: CDR1 SGHNT, CDR2 YYREEE (reference sequence). V was pared by 4 bases and J by 2 bases, with 11 bases of the junction left unmatched. The CDR3 consists of 16 residues. CDR3 DNA: TGTGCCAGCAGCCGCTCGCTTGACAGGGCTCAAGAGACCCAGTACTTC. Protein product: CASSRSLDRAQETQYF.

The chain joins TRBV4-1 to TRBJ1-1; TRBD1 matches 8 bases. CDR1 MGHRA and CDR2 YSYEKL come from the germline V gene. The CDR3 extends over 15 amino acids. The V and J ends lost 4 bases and 1 base, in that order; junction bases with no gene match: 5. In nucleotides, the CDR3 is TGCGCCAGCAGCCCAATTCAGGGGGCGAACACTGAAGCTTTCTTT. It encodes CASSPIQGANTEAFF.

The CDR3: CASSSTSGNTGELFF. The CDR3 DNA reads as TGTGCCAGCAGCTCGACTAGCGGGAACACCGGGGAGCTGTTTTTT. The chain is built from TRBV7-2 and TRBJ2-2; the match to TRBD2 covers 9 bases. J gave up 1 base and V 4 bases, and 1 base lay outside the gene matches. Germline V lookup: CDR1 SGHTA, CDR2 FQGNSA. The CDR3 length is 15 residues. The full variable domain, with the rest looked up from reference TRBV7-2 and TRBJ2-2, is GAGVSQSPSNKVTEKGKDVELRCDPISGHTALYWYRQSLGQGLEFLIYFQGNSAPDKSGLPSDRFSAERTGGSVSTLTIQRTQQEDSAVYLCASSSTSGNTGELFFGEGSRLTVL.

The chain carries TRBV5-6 and TRBJ2-2, with D possibly matching TRBD2 (6 bases). The CDR3 has 15 amino acids. Germline CDR1 reads SGHDT; CDR2 reads YYEEEE. V shed 1 base and J shed 3 bases, with 10 bases lying between them. The CDR3 spells CASSLRRLDTGELFF. CDR3 bases: TGTGCCAGCAGCTTGAGGAGACTAGACACCGGGGAGCTGTTTTTT.

The chain couples TRBV4-1 to TRBJ1-1; 8 positions match TRBD1. The V gene end was trimmed by 2 bases and the J gene end by 0 bases; junction bases not matched to a gene: 2. The CDR3 spans 15 residues. Germline V gives CDR1 MGHRA, CDR2 YSYEKL. CDR3 bases: TGCGCCAGCAGCCAAACGACAGGGGTGAACACTGAAGCTTTCTTT. Protein: CASSQTTGVNTEAFF.